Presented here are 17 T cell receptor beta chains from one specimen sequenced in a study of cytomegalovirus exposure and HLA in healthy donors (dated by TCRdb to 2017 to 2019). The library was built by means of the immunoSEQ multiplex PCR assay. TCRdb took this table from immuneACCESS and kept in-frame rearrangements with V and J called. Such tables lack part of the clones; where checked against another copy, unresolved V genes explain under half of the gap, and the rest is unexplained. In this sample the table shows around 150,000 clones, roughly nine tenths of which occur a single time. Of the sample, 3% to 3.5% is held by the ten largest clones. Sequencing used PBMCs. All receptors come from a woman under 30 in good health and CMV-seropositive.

CDR3 DNA sequence: TGTGCCTGGAGTGTAAGGGACAGGACCTATCAGCCCCAGCATTTT. This gives the protein CAWSVRDRTYQPQHF. V usage is TRBV30 and J usage is TRBJ1-5; 8 positions agree with TRBD1. Germline V gene sequence: CDR1 GTSNPN, CDR2 SVGIG (reference sequence). Losses at the gene ends were 0 bases for V and 5 bases for J; bases not matched to a gene: 6. This CDR3 spans 15 amino acids.

The CDR3 DNA sequence: TGTGCCAGCAGCTTAACTGGGAGCCGAAATGGCTACACCTTC. This gives the protein CASSLTGSRNGYTF. The V and J genes are TRBV11-2 and TRBJ1-2; unclear D gene. V shed 2 bases and J shed 6 bases, with 13 bases lying between them. From germline, CDR1 is SGHAT and CDR2 FQNNGV. The CDR3 has 14 amino acids. Full variable domain (rest looked up from reference TRBV11-2 and TRBJ1-2): EAGVAQSPRYKIIEKRQSVAFWCNPISGHATLYWYQQILGQGPKLLIQFQNNGVVDDSQLPKDRFSAERLKGVDSTLKIQPAKLEDSAVYLCASSLTGSRNGYTFGSGTRLTVV.

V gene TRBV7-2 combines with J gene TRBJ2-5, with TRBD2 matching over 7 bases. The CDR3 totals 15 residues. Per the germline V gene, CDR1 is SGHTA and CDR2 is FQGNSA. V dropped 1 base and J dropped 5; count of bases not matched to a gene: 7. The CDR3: CASSLGAGLGETQYF. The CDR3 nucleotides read TGTGCCAGCAGCTTAGGAGCGGGACTCGGGGAGACCCAGTACTTC.

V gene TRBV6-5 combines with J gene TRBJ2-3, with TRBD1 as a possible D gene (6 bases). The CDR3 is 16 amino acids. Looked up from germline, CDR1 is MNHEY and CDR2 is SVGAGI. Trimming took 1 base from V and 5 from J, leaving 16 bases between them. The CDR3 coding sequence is TGTGCCAGCAGTTACTTCCGACAGGAGGTAGGAGATACGCAGTATTTT. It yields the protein CASSYFRQEVGDTQYF.

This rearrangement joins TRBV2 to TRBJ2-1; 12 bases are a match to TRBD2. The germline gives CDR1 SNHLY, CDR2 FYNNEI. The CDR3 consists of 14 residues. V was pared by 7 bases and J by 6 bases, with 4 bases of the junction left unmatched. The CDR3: CASTLTSGGNEQFF. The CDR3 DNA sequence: TGTGCCAGCACCCTGACTAGCGGGGGCAATGAGCAGTTCTTC.

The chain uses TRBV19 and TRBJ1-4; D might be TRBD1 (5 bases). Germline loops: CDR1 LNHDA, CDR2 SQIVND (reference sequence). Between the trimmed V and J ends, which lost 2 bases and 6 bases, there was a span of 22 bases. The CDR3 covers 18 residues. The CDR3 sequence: CASSISRGRGARDEKLFF. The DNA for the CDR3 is TGTGCCAGTAGTATATCCCGCGGAAGGGGCGCAAGGGATGAAAAACTGTTTTTT.

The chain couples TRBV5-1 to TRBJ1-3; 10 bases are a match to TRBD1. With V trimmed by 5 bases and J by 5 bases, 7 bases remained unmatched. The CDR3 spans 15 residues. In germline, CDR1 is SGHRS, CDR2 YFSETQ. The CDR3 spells CASRQLDRGRNTIYF. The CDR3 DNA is TGCGCCAGCAGGCAACTAGACAGGGGGCGAAACACCATATATTTT.

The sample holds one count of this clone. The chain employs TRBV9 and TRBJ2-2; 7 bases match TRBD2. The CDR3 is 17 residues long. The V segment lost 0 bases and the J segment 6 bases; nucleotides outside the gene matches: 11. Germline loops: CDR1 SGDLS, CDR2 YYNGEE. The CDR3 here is CASSVAGGGRGSGELFF. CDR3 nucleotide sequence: TGTGCCAGCAGCGTAGCCGGCGGCGGGAGAGGGTCCGGGGAGCTGTTTTTT.

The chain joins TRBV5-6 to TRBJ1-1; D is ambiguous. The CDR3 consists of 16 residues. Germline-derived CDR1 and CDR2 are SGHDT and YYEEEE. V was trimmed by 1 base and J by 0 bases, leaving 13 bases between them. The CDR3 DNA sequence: TGTGCCAGCAGCTTGCTGTTAGTCAGGATGAACACTGAAGCTTTCTTT. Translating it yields CASSLLLVRMNTEAFF. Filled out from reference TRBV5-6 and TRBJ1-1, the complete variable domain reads DAGVTQSPTHLIKTRGQQVTLRCSPKSGHDTVSWYQQALGQGPQFIFQYYEEEERQRGNFPDRFSGHQFPNYSSELNVNALLLGDSALYLCASSLLLVRMNTEAFFGQGTRLTVV.

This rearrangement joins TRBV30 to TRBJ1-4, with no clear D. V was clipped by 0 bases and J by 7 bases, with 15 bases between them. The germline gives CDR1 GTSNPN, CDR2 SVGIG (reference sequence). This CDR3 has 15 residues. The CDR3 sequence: CAWSVLVPRGEKLFF. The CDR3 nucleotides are TGTGCCTGGAGTGTACTAGTCCCCCGGGGTGAAAAACTGTTTTTT.

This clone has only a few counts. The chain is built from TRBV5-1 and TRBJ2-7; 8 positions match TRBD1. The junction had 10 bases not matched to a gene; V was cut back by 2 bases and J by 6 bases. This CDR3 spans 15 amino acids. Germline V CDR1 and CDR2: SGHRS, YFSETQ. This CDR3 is CASSLGFGQGGEQYF. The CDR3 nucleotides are TGCGCCAGCAGCTTAGGATTTGGACAGGGAGGCGAGCAGTACTTC.

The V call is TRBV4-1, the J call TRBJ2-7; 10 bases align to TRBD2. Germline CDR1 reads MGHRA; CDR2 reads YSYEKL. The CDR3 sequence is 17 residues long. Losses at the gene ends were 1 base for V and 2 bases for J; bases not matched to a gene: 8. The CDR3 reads CASSQARGTSETYEQYF. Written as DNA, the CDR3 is TGCGCCAGCAGCCAAGCTCGAGGGACTAGCGAAACCTACGAGCAGTACTTC.

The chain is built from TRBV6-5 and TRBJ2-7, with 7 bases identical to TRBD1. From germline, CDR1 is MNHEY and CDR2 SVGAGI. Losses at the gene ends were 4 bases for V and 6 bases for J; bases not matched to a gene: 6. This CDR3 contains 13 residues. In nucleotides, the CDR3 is TGTGCCAGCAGTTTCAGACAGGGCGGCGAGCAGTACTTC. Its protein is CASSFRQGGEQYF.

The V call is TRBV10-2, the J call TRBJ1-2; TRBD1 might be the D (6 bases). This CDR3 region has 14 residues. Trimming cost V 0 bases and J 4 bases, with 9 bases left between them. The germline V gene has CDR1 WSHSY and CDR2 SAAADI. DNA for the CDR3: TGCGCCAGCAGTGAGTCTTTGGGGGCCTATGGCTACACCTTC. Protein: CASSESLGAYGYTF.

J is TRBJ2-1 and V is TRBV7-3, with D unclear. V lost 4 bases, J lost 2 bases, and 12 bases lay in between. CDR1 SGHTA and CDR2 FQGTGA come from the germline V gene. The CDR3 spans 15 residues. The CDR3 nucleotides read TGTGCCAGCAGCTCCGGCGGCGGCCCCTACAATGAGCAGTTCTTC. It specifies CASSSGGGPYNEQFF.

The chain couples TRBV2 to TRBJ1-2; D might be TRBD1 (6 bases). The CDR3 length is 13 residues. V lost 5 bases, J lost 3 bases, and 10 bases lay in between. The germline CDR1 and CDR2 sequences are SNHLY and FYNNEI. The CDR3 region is CASSTGIDYGYTF. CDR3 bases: TGTGCCAGCAGTACAGGGATCGACTATGGCTACACCTTC. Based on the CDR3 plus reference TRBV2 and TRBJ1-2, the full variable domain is EPEVTQTPSHQVTQMGQEVILRCVPISNHLYFYWYRQILGQKVEFLVSFYNNEISEKSEIFDDQFSVERPDGSNFTLKIRSTKLEDSAMYFCASSTGIDYGYTFGSGTRLTVV.

CDR3 sequence (DNA): TGTGCCATCAGTGAGTCTAGCGGGACCGCCGGGGAGCTGTTTTTT. It specifies CAISESSGTAGELFF. This chain uses TRBV10-3 with TRBJ2-2; the match to TRBD2 covers 8 bases. With V trimmed by 0 bases and J by 6 bases, 3 bases remained unmatched. CDR3 length equals 15 residues. CDR1 ENHRY and CDR2 SYGVKD come from the germline V gene.